This paragraph covers one T cell receptor (beta chain) sequence. The antigen it recognizes is unknown. No much larger clone exists at a distance of one base, and base qualities are not known. Using the deep immunoSEQ assay, TCR CDR3 regions were amplified from genomic DNA by multiplex PCR. Genomic DNA extracted from each cell subset was distributed evenly over all wells of several immunoSEQ 96-well plates, and each plate served as one replicate. Each replicate PCR for sorted subsets received 200 ng genomic DNA, equal to about 30,000 T cell genomes. Purified libraries were quantified with a Qubit 3.0 fluorometer, sized on a Bioanalyzer 2100, and re-quantified with the KAPA Library Quantification kit. Every immunoSEQ 96-well plate was sequenced on a dedicated single-read 150-cycle Illumina NextSeq 550 flow cell. Concerning the study's data processing: Because the immunoSEQ output included only junctional sequences and no quality scores, the filtering could not be the same as the filtering used for full-length reads. Sequences were annotated with PyIR, a Python wrapper for IgBLAST v1.9, and V/J genes and CDR3 were assigned using IMGT germline references. Any read was removed if the V/J assignment was weak (E-value above 1e-6), the CDR3 was missing, or the read contained stop codons, out-of-frame junctions, or ambiguous translated residues. V3J clonotypes were defined as sequences sharing the same inferred V gene, J gene, and CDR3 amino acid sequence. Percentage overlap between repertoires was calculated by dividing the number of shared unique clonotypes by the size of the smaller repertoire. Repertoire richness was assessed with RTK rarefaction, the Chao1 estimator, and Recon v2.1 estimates of unobserved clonotypes. OLGA was used to compute generation probabilities for all TCRbeta clonotypes that the gDNA method yielded from a handful of donors. The immuneACCESS repertoire file appears here via TCRdb, limited to in-frame rearrangements. These files lack a portion of the clones; in checked studies, under half of the deficit traces to unresolved V genes, and the cause of the others is not known. The V and J calls and the clone size are those of that table, but D and trimming were determined from the DNA. The sample data list about 1 million clones, and around three quarters of these were observed just once. The top ten clones comprise approximately 0.5% of the sample.

The donors were healthy, HIV-negative adults who had no recently reported acute infections or vaccinations. Only Caucasian adults living in Nashville, Tennessee, USA were represented among the donors. CD4+ T cells were enriched by magnetic negative selection; naive cells were then positively selected on CD45RA, and the negative fraction formed the memory subset. Blood was collected by leukapheresis, and PBMCs were isolated by Ficoll-Histopaque density gradient centrifugation and then cryopreserved in liquid nitrogen vapor phase. Analytical flow cytometry was used to check the purity and quantity of every magnetically sorted T cell population. Each sorted fraction had its genomic DNA isolated and then quantified by UV absorbance on a Nanodrop 2000c. Reading the germline V gene gives CDR1 MNHEY and CDR2 SVGAGI. Inclusive of the bounding cysteine and phenylalanine, the CDR3 is 14 residues long. The read is trimmed to its CDR3 DNA, 42 bases read in frame from base 1. V lost 2 bases and J lost 4 bases; the stretch between them is 11 bases long.

This record comes from a study of shared clonotypes between healthy human individuals (dated by TCRdb to the early 2020s). Turning to the overall study: Three men and two women, aged 18 to 49 years, made up the cohort. To estimate repertoire size and how much clonotype sharing occurs between individuals, the study deeply sequenced the blood TCR repertoires of several healthy adults. To increase sequencing depth and limit assay-specific biases, different laboratories used diverse techniques to prepare libraries and sequence TCR repertoires. For each donor, three plates each were used for CD4 naive and CD4 memory, two plates were used for CD8 naive, and one plate was used for CD8 memory. Each donor's leukapheresis produced roughly between roughly 0.85 and 10 billion PBMCs.

Study-wide conclusions, independent of this receptor: Even with the large sequencing depth, rarefaction of the sorted-subset datasets indicated that sequencing was incomplete. Compared with non-shared clonotypes, clonotypes shared by all four sorted-subset donors had higher generation probabilities. Sharing across a handful of donors was observed for around 5% of naive CD4, 3% to 4% of naive CD8, over 2% of memory CD4, and around 0.44% of memory CD8 clonotypes. Only blood was sampled, and tissue TCR repertoires likely differ from those in blood. Pairwise subsampling indicated that sequencing depth was expected to affect the degree of clonotype sharing among donors. The genetic and exposure-history diversity represented was limited by the small number of donors. Naive subsets generally had larger estimated clonotype richness than memory subsets did.

The receptor was derived from a young man in good health. Some clones in this sample may be carry-over from other donors' samples. The sample taken for sequencing was memory CD4+ T cells from PBMCs. This specimen's cell subset or site label, interpreted: CD45RA-negative fraction. The V gene is TRBV6-5 and the J gene is TRBJ2-5; confidence is insufficient to name the D gene. CDR3 reads: CASSYHDGLETQYF. The DNA is TGTGCCAGCAGTTACCACGACGGGTTAGAGACCCAGTACTTC.